The sequence of this T cell receptor (beta chain) was determined in a study of blood T cells in healthy people across ages. Notes on the study in general: While age rose, TCR beta diversity per million T cells dropped in a roughly linear way.

CDR3 length: 12 residues. Germline V gene lookup returns CDR1 MDHEN and CDR2 SYDVKM. Trimming shortened V by 7 bases and J by 9 bases, and 13 bases separated the two germline ends. This clonotype was observed at least ten times. Its target is not known. Donors each provided 8 to 10 milliliters of peripheral blood. Each sample had at least 6.5 million PBMCs isolated. Primed by a sample-barcoded 5' primer and a J-beta primer mix, a second PCR proceeded for about 7 to 12 cycles. TCRdb ran MiXCR on the 5' RACE reads and lists one entry per CDR3 protein. The data contain around 1,000,000 distinct CDR3 sequences, under 30% of them singletons. Separately, the same data were catalogued under a study of T cells of mothers and their children. That work adds: Related mother-child pairs showed slightly, non-significantly higher overlap than unrelated pairs.

Sequencing used blood. The chain joins TRBV28 to TRBJ2-4; D remains ambiguous. The receptor was isolated from a girl aged 2 to 10 in good health. CDR3 bases: TGTGCCAGCAAGGGCAGTGTACGCATTCAGTACTTC. This codes for CASKGSVRIQYF.